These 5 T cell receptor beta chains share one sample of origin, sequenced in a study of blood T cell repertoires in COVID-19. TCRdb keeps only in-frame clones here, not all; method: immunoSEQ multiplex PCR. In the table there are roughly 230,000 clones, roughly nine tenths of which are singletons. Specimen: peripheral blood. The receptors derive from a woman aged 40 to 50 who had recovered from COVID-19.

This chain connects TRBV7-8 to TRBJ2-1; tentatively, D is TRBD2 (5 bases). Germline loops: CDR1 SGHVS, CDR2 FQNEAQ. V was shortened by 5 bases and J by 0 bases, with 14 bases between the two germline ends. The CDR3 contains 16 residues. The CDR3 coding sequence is TGTGCCAGCAGCCTCCGTCGGGGTCCCTCCTACAATGAGCAGTTCTTC. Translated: CASSLRRGPSYNEQFF. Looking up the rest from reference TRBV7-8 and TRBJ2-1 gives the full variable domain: GAGVSQSPRYKVAKRGQDVALRCDPISGHVSLFWYQQALGQGPEFLTYFQNEAQLDKSGLPSDRFFAERPEGSVSTLKIQRTQQEDSAVYLCASSLRRGPSYNEQFFGPGTRLTVL.

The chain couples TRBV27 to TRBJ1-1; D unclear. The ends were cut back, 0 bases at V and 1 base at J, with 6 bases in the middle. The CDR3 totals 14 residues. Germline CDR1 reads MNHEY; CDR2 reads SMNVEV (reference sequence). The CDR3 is CASSLSTRNTEAFF. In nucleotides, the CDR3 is TGTGCCAGCAGTTTATCTACCAGGAACACTGAAGCTTTCTTT.

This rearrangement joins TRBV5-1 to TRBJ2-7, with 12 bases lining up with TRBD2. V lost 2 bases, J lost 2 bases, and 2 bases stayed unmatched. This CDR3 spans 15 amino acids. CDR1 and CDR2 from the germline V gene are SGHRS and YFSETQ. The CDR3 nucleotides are TGCGCCAGCAGCTTCGGACTAGCGGGGCCCTACGAGCAGTACGTC. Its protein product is CASSFGLAGPYEQYV.

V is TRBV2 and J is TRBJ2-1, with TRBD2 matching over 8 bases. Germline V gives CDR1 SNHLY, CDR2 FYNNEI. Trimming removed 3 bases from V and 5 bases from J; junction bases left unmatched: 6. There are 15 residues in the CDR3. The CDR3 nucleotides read TGTGCCAGCAGTGATCAGCGGGGGTGGGACAATGAGCAGTTCTTC. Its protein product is CASSDQRGWDNEQFF.

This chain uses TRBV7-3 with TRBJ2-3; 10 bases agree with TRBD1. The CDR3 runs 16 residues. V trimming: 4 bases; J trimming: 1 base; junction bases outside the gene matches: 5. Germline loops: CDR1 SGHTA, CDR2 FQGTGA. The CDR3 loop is CASSSGQGWGTDTQYF. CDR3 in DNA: TGTGCCAGCAGCTCGGGACAGGGGTGGGGCACAGATACGCAGTATTTT.